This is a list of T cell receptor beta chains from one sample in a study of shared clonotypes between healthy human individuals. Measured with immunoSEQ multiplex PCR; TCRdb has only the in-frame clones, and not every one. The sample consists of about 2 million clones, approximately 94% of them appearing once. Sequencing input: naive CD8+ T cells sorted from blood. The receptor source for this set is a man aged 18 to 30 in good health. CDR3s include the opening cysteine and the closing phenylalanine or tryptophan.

CDR3 protein: CASSELAEYTGELFF
V gene: TRBV9

CDR3 protein: CASSFSVGVTYNEQFF
V gene: TRBV7-9

CDR3 protein: CSVKTSTGELFF
V gene: TRBV29-1

CDR3 protein: CASSLGTGLRETQYF
V gene: TRBV28

CDR3 protein: CASSPGLAATDTQYF
V gene: TRBV7-9

CDR3 protein: CASSEWVQGNGNTIYF
V gene: TRBV6-1

CDR3 protein: CASSTRDRGETQYF
V gene: TRBV7-2

CDR3 protein: CATSGSGGPDTQYF
V gene: TRBV15

CDR3 protein: CATSFDPEAQPQHF
V gene: TRBV15

CDR3 protein: CASSFSSYEQYF
V gene: TRBV7-2

CDR3 protein: CASSVSGELFF
V gene: TRBV2

CDR3 protein: CASSFGTVPSTDTQYF
V gene: TRBV27

CDR3 protein: CASSPTGMNTEAFF
V gene: TRBV27

CDR3 protein: CASSYRPNEQFF
V gene: TRBV6-5

CDR3 protein: CASSYKQSYTEAFF
V gene: TRBV6-5

CDR3 protein: CASSTRQGHYEQYF
V gene: TRBV7-2

CDR3 protein: CASRVSGGTGELFF
V gene: TRBV27

CDR3 protein: CASSSRLGLDTQYF
V gene: TRBV7-6

CDR3 protein: CASSHGLAGEEFQYF
V gene: TRBV4-1

CDR3 protein: CASSGTGEAFF
V gene: TRBV5-4

CDR3 protein: CASSLWNTQETQYF
V gene: TRBV5-5

CDR3 protein: CASSVGTSGNEQYF
V gene: TRBV9

CDR3 protein: CASSLDGGNYEQYF
V gene: TRBV5-1

CDR3 protein: CASSLEGYSNQPQHF
V gene: TRBV19

CDR3 protein: CASSQAIGGLSYEQYF
V gene: TRBV14

CDR3 protein: CAWSLTSGGGDTQYF
V gene: TRBV30

CDR3 protein: CASSTPPATVNSPLHF
V gene: TRBV19

CDR3 protein: CASSLSGPIYEQYF
V gene: TRBV27

CDR3 protein: CASRPLWEYEQYF
V gene: TRBV19

CDR3 protein: CASSPMSEKLFF
V gene: TRBV4-2

CDR3 protein: CASSLRTDTQYF
V gene: TRBV28

CDR3 protein: CASSMAPGQVNEQFF
V gene: TRBV19

CDR3 protein: CASSQEKIGTGNTEAFF
V gene: TRBV4-1

CDR3 protein: CASQGARETQYF
V gene: TRBV7-9

CDR3 protein: CASSYTGGQDLFF
V gene: TRBV7-9

CDR3 protein: CASSPGTSGGSSYEQYF
V gene: TRBV4-2